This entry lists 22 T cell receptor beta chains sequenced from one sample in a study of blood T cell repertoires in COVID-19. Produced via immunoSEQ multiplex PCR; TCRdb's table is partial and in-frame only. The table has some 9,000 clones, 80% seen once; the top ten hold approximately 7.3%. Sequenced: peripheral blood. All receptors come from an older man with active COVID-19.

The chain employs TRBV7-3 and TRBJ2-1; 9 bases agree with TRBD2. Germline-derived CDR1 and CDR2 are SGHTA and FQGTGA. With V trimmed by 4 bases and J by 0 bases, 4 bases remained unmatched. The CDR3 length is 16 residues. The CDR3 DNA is TGTGCCAGCAGCTCAATAGCGGGAGTCTCCTACAATGAGCAGTTCTTC. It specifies CASSSIAGVSYNEQFF.

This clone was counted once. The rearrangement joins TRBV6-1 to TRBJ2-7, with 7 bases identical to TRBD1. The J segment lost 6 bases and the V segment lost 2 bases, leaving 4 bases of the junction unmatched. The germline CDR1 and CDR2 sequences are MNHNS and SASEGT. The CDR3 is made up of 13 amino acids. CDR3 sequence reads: CASSERQGSEQYF. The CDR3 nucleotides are TGTGCCAGCAGTGAACGACAGGGTAGCGAGCAGTACTTC.

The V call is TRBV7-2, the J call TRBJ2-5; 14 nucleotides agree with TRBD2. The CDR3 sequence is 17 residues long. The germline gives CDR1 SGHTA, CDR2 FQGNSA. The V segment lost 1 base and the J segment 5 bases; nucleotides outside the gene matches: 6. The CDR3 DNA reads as TGTGCCAGCAGCTTAGAGGGGAGACTAGCGGGAGGGGAGACCCAGTACTTC. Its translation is CASSLEGRLAGGETQYF. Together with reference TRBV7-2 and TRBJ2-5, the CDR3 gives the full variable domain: GAGVSQSPSNKVTEKGKDVELRCDPISGHTALYWYRQSLGQGLEFLIYFQGNSAPDKSGLPSDRFSAERTGGSVSTLTIQRTQQEDSAVYLCASSLEGRLAGGETQYFGPGTRLLVL.

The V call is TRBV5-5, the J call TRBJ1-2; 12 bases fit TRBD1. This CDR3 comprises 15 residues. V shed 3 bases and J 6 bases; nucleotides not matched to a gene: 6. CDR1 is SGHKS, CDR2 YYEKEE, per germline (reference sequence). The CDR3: CASSSPGQGAHGYTF. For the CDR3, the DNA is TGTGCCAGCAGCTCTCCGGGACAGGGGGCGCATGGCTACACCTTC.

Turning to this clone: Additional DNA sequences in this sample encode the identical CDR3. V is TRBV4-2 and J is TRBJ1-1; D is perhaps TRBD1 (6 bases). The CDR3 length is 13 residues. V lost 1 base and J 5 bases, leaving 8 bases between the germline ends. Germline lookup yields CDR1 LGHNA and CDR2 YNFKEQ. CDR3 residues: CASSQGQGTEAFF. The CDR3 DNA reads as TGTGCCAGCAGCCAAGGCCAGGGGACTGAAGCTTTCTTT.

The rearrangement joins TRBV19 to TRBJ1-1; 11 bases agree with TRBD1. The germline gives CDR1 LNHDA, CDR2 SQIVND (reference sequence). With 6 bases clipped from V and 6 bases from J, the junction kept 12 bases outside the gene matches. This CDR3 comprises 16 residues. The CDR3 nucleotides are TGTGCCAGTAGCATCCCCGGGACAGGGGGTCCCCCTGAAGCTTTCTTT. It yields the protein CASSIPGTGGPPEAFF.

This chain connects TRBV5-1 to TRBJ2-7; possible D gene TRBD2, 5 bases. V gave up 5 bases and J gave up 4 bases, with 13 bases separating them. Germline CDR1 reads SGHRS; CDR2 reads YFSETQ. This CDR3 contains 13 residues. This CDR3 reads CASSRAGRYEQYF. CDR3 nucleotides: TGCGCCAGCAGTCGGGCGGGCAGATACGAGCAGTACTTC.

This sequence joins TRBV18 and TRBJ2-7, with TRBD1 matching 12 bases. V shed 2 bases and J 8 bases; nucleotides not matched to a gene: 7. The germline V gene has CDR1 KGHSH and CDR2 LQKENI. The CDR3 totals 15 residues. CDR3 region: CASSPGGTGGRQQYF. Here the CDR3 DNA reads TGTGCCAGCTCACCAGGAGGGACAGGGGGCCGTCAGCAGTACTTC.

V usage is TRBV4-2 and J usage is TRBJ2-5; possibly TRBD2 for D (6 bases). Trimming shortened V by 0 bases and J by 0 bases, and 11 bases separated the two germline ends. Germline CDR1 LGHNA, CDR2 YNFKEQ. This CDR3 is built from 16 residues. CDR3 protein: CASSQDSPGDQETQYF. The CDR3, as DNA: TGTGCCAGCAGCCAAGACTCTCCGGGAGACCAAGAGACCCAGTACTTC.

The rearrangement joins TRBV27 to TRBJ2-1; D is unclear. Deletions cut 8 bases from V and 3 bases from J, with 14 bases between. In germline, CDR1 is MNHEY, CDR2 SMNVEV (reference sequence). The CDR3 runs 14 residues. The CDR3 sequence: CASGSRRHYNEQFF. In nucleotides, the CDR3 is TGTGCCAGCGGGTCTAGAAGGCACTACAATGAGCAGTTCTTC.

CDR3: CAWSVTVDNSPLHF. The DNA of the CDR3 is TGTGCCTGGAGTGTGACAGTTGATAATTCACCCCTCCACTTT. The chain has TRBV30 and TRBJ1-6; tentatively, D is TRBD1 (5 bases). The CDR3 length is 14 residues. Between the trimmed V and J ends, which lost 0 bases and 5 bases, there was a span of 8 bases. The V gene's germline CDR1 is GTSNPN and CDR2 SVGIG (reference sequence). The full variable domain, with the rest looked up from reference TRBV30 and TRBJ1-6, is SQTIHQWPATLVQPVGSPLSLECTVEGTSNPNLYWYRQAAGRGLQLLFYSVGIGQISSEVPQNLSASRPQDRQFILSSKKLLLSDSGFYLCAWSVTVDNSPLHFGNGTRLTVT.

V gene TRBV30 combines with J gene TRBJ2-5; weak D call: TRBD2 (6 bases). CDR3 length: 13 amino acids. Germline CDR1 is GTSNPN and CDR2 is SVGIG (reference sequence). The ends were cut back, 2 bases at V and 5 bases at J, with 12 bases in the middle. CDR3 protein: CAWSLGLHETQYF. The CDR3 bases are TGTGCCTGGAGTCTGGGACTGCACGAGACCCAGTACTTC. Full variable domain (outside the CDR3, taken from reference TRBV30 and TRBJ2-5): SQTIHQWPATLVQPVGSPLSLECTVEGTSNPNLYWYRQAAGRGLQLLFYSVGIGQISSEVPQNLSASRPQDRQFILSSKKLLLSDSGFYLCAWSLGLHETQYFGPGTRLLVL.

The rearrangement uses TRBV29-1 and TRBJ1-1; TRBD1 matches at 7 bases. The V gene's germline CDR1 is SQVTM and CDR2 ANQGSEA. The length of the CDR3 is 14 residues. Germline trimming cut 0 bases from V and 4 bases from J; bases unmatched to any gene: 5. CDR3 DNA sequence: TGCAGCGTTGAAGAGGCAGGGGGAGGCACTGAAGCTTTCTTT. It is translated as CSVEEAGGGTEAFF.

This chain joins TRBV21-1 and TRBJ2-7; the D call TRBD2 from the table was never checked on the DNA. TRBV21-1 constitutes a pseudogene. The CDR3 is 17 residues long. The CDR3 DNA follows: TGTGCCAGCAGCAATGAACTAGCGGGACCCTTCTCCTACGAGCAGTACTTC. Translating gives CASSNELAGPFSYEQYF.

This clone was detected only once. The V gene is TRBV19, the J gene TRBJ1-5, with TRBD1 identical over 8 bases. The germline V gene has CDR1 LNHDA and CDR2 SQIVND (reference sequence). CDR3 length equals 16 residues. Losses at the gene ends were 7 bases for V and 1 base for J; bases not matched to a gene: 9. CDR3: CASTPDRVGSNQPQHF. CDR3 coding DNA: TGTGCCAGTACCCCGGACAGGGTAGGAAGCAATCAGCCCCAGCATTTT.

CDR3 nucleotide sequence: TGTGCCTGGAGTGCTGGCCCTGCGGACACTGAAGCTTTCTTT. Protein sequence: CAWSAGPADTEAFF. The chain uses TRBV30 and TRBJ1-1; D unresolved. The CDR3 runs to 14 residues. Germline values: CDR1 GTSNPN, CDR2 SVGIG (reference sequence). V lost 1 base to trimming and J lost 3 bases, with 12 bases between them. The complete variable domain, with remaining parts taken from reference TRBV30 and TRBJ1-1, reads SQTIHQWPATLVQPVGSPLSLECTVEGTSNPNLYWYRQAAGRGLQLLFYSVGIGQISSEVPQNLSASRPQDRQFILSSKKLLLSDSGFYLCAWSAGPADTEAFFGQGTRLTVV.

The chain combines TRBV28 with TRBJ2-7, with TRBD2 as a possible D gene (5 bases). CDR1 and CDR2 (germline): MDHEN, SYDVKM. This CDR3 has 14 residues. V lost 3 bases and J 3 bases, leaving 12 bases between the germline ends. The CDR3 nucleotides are TGTGCCAGCAGTTTTCCGGCAGGACTCTACGAGCAGTACTTC. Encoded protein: CASSFPAGLYEQYF.

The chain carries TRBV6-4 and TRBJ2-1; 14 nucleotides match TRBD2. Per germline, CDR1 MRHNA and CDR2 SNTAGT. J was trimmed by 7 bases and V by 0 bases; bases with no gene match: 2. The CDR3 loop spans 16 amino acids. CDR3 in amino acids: CASSDSGTSGSNEQFF. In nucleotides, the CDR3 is TGTGCCAGCAGTGACTCGGGGACTAGCGGGAGTAATGAGCAGTTCTTC.

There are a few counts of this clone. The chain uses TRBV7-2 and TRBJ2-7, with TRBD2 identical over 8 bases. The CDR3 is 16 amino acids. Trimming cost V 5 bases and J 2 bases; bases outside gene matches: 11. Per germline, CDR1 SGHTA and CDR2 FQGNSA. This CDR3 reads CASSNLAGGTTYEQYF. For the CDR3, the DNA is TGTGCCAGCAGCAATCTAGCGGGCGGAACAACCTACGAGCAGTACTTC. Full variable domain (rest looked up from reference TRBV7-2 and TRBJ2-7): GAGVSQSPSNKVTEKGKDVELRCDPISGHTALYWYRQSLGQGLEFLIYFQGNSAPDKSGLPSDRFSAERTGGSVSTLTIQRTQQEDSAVYLCASSNLAGGTTYEQYFGPGTRLTVT.

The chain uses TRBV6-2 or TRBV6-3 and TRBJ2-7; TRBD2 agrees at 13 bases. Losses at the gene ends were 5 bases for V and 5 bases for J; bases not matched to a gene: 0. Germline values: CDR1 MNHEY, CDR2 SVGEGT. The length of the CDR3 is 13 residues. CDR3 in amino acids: CASSGTSGNEQYF. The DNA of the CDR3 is TGTGCCAGCAGTGGGACTAGCGGGAACGAGCAGTACTTC.

CDR3: CASSQLNGGYTF. The CDR3 DNA follows: TGTGCCAGCAGTCAACTTAACGGTGGCTACACCTTC. This sequence joins TRBV6-6 and TRBJ1-2; the D is unclear. V shed 5 bases and J shed 7 bases, with 11 bases lying between them. The CDR3 has 12 residues. Germline CDR1 reads MNHNY; CDR2 reads SVGAGI (reference sequence).

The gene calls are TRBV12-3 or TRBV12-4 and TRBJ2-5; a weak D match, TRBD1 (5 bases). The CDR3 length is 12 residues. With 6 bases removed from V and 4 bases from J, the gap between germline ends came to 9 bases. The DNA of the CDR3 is TGTGCCAGCAGATTAAGGGGAGAGACCCAGTACTTC. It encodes CASRLRGETQYF.